This T cell receptor beta chain is drawn from a study of T cell repertoires in cytomegalovirus infection. On the study more broadly: Evidence of both CMV infection and a matching HLA type came from public TCR beta signatures.

TCRdb reprocessed the reads with MiXCR, giving one entry per CDR3 protein. The sample has under 40,000 distinct CDR3 sequences, roughly half seen once. Findings and limits, study-wide: The study found HLA-C-restricted CMV-specific TCR beta clonotypes dominating the ex vivo response.

Germline V gives CDR1 SGHTA, CDR2 FQGNSA. Trimming stripped 5 bases from V and 4 bases from J, with 21 bases between. The CDR3 consists of 16 residues. Comments on this clonotype: Its target is not known.

This chain connects TRBV7-2 to TRBJ2-7, with D possibly being TRBD1 (6 bases). The sample was CD8+ T cells from cultured PBMCs, taken from culture after CMV antigen stimulation. The receptor was isolated from a human donor in good health (CMV status not recorded). Some clones in this sample may be carry-over from other donors' samples. CDR3 nucleotides: TGTGCCAGCAGCCGCTCTTCGACAGGACCTCCTTACGAGCAGTACTTC. It encodes CASSRSSTGPPYEQYF.